The 11 T cell receptor beta chains below were found in one sample sequenced in a study of siplizumab effects on memory and regulatory T cells. Only in-frame clones appear in the TCRdb table, and some are missing; sequencing was by immunoSEQ multiplex PCR. The sample has fewer than 120,000 clones; roughly 89% are singletons. The specimen sequenced was CD4+ T cells sorted from blood. Source of these receptors: a human donor in good health.

This chain joins TRBV6-5 and TRBJ2-7; D remains ambiguous. The germline CDR1 and CDR2 sequences are MNHEY and SVGAGI. V lost 0 bases, J lost 0 bases, and 9 bases lay in between. CDR3 size: 15 residues. Written as DNA, the CDR3 is TGTGCCAGCAGTTACTCGACCGGTAGCTCCTACGAGCAGTACTTC. It is translated as CASSYSTGSSYEQYF.

The chain employs TRBV7-2 and TRBJ2-7; 10 nucleotides match TRBD2. V was clipped by 5 bases and J by 2 bases; unmatched bases: 6. The CDR3 totals 15 residues. Per germline, CDR1 SGHTA and CDR2 FQGNSA. CDR3 sequence: CASSPYSGGPYEQYF. The CDR3, as DNA: TGTGCCAGCAGCCCCTATAGCGGGGGGCCCTACGAGCAGTACTTC.

This rearrangement joins TRBV6-6 to TRBJ2-3, with a tentative D call TRBD1 (5 bases). Trimming left V 5 bases short and J 7 bases short, with 10 bases between. Germline CDR1 reads MNHNY; CDR2 reads SVGAGI (reference sequence). The CDR3 totals 12 residues. As DNA, the CDR3 is TGTGCCAGCAGTGCGGACATCCATACGCAGTATTTT. Its translation is CASSADIHTQYF.

The V gene is TRBV5-1, the J gene TRBJ2-3; 8 bases align to TRBD1. Germline CDR1 and CDR2: SGHRS and YFSETQ. The CDR3 has 15 residues. V trimming: 4 bases; J trimming: 1 base; junction bases outside the gene matches: 5. CDR3 in DNA: TGCGCCAGCAGCCGATTACAGGGGGGCACAGATACGCAGTATTTT. Translating it yields CASSRLQGGTDTQYF.

Note on this clone: One junction end disagrees with the germline gene, perhaps due to a read error. The CDR3 spells CASSLGDRRTDTQYF. CDR3 nucleotides: TGTGCTAGCAGCTTAGGGGACAGGCGCACAGATACGCAGTATTTT. The chain recombines TRBV7-7 with TRBJ2-3; 8 bases fit TRBD1. CDR1 SSHAT and CDR2 FNYEAQ come from the germline V gene (reference sequence). CDR3 size: 15 residues.

This chain uses TRBV15 with TRBJ2-5; D gene unclear. The CDR3 spans 14 residues. Trimming pared 0 bases from V and 4 bases from J, leaving 9 bases between. In germline, CDR1 is LNHNV, CDR2 YYDKDF (reference sequence). CDR3: CATSRDGVGETQYF. CDR3 nucleotide sequence: TGTGCCACCAGCAGAGATGGGGTAGGAGAGACCCAGTACTTC.

The table lists this clone with a count of one. This chain links TRBV7-3 with TRBJ2-1; D ambiguous. The germline V gene has CDR1 SGHTA and CDR2 FQGTGA. V was shortened by 1 base and J by 5 bases, with 6 bases between the two germline ends. CDR3 size: 13 residues. The CDR3 region has the DNA TGTGCCAGCAGCTTAAGCGTGGACAATGAGCAGTTCTTC. This encodes CASSLSVDNEQFF. The full variable domain, in which reference TRBV7-3 and TRBJ2-1 provide the parts outside the CDR3, is GAGVSQTPSNKVTEKGKYVELRCDPISGHTALYWYRQSLGQGPEFLIYFQGTGAADDSGLPNDRFFAVRPEGSVSTLKIQRTERGDSAVYLCASSLSVDNEQFFGPGTRLTVL.

CDR3 bases: TGTGCCAGCAGTATTCCGGGATCAGGGGGGAGGCAGTTCTTC. Translated: CASSIPGSGGRQFF. This chain links TRBV5-4 with TRBJ2-1; a weak D match, TRBD1 (7 bases). The germline V gene encodes CDR1 SGHNT and CDR2 YYREEE (reference sequence). This CDR3 is built from 14 residues. The V end lost 5 bases, the J end lost 12 bases, and 21 bases lay between the germline ends.

The genes are TRBV2 and TRBJ2-6; 9 bases are shared with TRBD1. The trim removed 3 bases at V and 3 bases at J, leaving 6 bases unmatched. Germline CDR1 reads SNHLY; CDR2 reads FYNNEI. The CDR3 has 17 residues. The DNA of the CDR3 is TGTGCCAGCAGTGAGAGGACAGGGGCGGGTGGGGCCAACGTCCTGACTTTC. This encodes CASSERTGAGGANVLTF.

The chain employs TRBV10-3 and TRBJ2-7; 7 bases are shared with TRBD1. The ends lost 10 bases at V and 3 bases at J; junction bases unmatched: 6. Germline V gene data show CDR1 as ENHRY and CDR2 as SYGVKD. CDR3 length: 12 residues. CDR3 DNA: TGTGCCACTGGGCAGGGGGTCTACGAGCAGTACTTC. The encoded protein is CATGQGVYEQYF.

This clone was detected once. The CDR3 spells CASSEEGPRNQPQHF. The CDR3 DNA reads as TGTGCCAGCAGTGAAGAGGGACCTCGAAATCAGCCCCAGCATTTT. This chain connects TRBV2 to TRBJ1-5; possibly TRBD1 for D (5 bases). Germline loops: CDR1 SNHLY, CDR2 FYNNEI. This CDR3 has 15 amino acids. Trimming took 1 base from V and 4 from J, leaving 11 bases between them.